Listed here are 30 T cell receptor beta chains from one sample, sequenced in a study of CD8+ T cells in alopecia areata. RNA extraction and reverse transcription yielded cDNA as sequencing template. Some clones are missing from TCRdb's copy, which holds only in-frame ones; the method was immunoSEQ multiplex PCR. Here the sample spans about 150,000 clones, roughly 50% being singletons. The sequencing input was CD4+ T cells sorted from blood. The receptor set was obtained from a human donor in good health.

The chain couples TRBV5-1 to TRBJ2-5; 7 bases map to TRBD2. The V gene end was trimmed by 1 base and the J gene end by 5 bases; junction bases not matched to a gene: 2. The CDR3 consists of 13 residues. Germline loops: CDR1 SGHRS, CDR2 YFSETQ. The DNA of the CDR3 is TGCGCCAGCAGCTTGATCGGGGGGGAGACCCAGTACTTC. It codes for CASSLIGGETQYF.

This chain connects TRBV29-1 to TRBJ1-1; tentatively, D is TRBD1 (5 bases). The CDR3 has 14 residues. The V and J ends lost 5 bases and 1 base respectively, with 14 bases between them. Germline V lookup: CDR1 SQVTM, CDR2 ANQGSEA. CDR3 in DNA: TGCAGCGTTAATATCGGGGGATCGAACACTGAAGCTTTCTTT. Encoded protein: CSVNIGGSNTEAFF.

This chain connects TRBV11-2 to TRBJ2-2; 10 bases agree with TRBD2. The J segment lost 1 base and the V segment lost 3 bases, leaving 2 bases of the junction unmatched. Germline V gene data show CDR1 as SGHAT and CDR2 as FQNNGV. CDR3 length equals 16 residues. CDR3 coding DNA: TGTGCCAGCAGCTTTACTAGCGGGGTGAACACCGGGGAGCTGTTTTTT. It encodes CASSFTSGVNTGELFF.

Regarding this clone: Additional DNA sequences in this sample encode the identical CDR3. The chain employs TRBV29-1 and TRBJ2-5; the match to TRBD1 covers 7 bases. V was clipped by 6 bases and J by 8 bases; unmatched bases: 9. The CDR3 loop spans 12 amino acids. Germline V CDR1 and CDR2: SQVTM, ANQGSEA. For the CDR3, the DNA is TGCAGCGTCGAAAGGACAGGAGAAACCCAGTACTTC. Residues: CSVERTGETQYF.

The chain recombines TRBV7-9 with TRBJ1-2; D ambiguous. The germline V gene encodes CDR1 SEHNR and CDR2 FQNEAQ (reference sequence). The CDR3 is 14 residues long. Trimming pared 0 bases from V and 3 bases from J, leaving 8 bases between. Written as DNA, the CDR3 is TGTGCCAGCAGCTTAGCTTACCCGGACTATGGCTACACCTTC. Encoded protein: CASSLAYPDYGYTF.

This clone was counted between two and nine times. The V call is TRBV11-2, the J call TRBJ2-5, with D perhaps given as TRBD1 or TRBD2 (5 bases each). The CDR3 sequence is 11 residues long. The V gene lost 5 bases and the J gene lost 6 bases, with 7 bases spanning the gap. Germline V gene sequence: CDR1 SGHAT, CDR2 FQNNGV. The CDR3 sequence is CASSGGKTQYF. The CDR3 nucleotides read TGTGCCAGCAGCGGGGGAAAGACCCAGTACTTC.

The chain combines TRBV7-9 with TRBJ1-2; D is unclear. Germline values: CDR1 SEHNR, CDR2 FQNEAQ (reference sequence). V shed 10 bases and J shed 1 base, with 10 bases lying between them. There are 12 residues in the CDR3. CDR3 region: CATSRDNYGYTF. The CDR3 bases are TGTGCCACAAGTAGAGATAACTATGGCTACACCTTC.

The chain links TRBV2 to TRBJ1-5; possibly TRBD1 for D (6 bases). This CDR3 has 14 residues. V was pared by 7 bases and J by 3 bases, with 13 bases between. Germline values: CDR1 SNHLY, CDR2 FYNNEI. The CDR3, as DNA: TGTGCCAGCACCACTCACAGGGACAATCAGCCCCAGCATTTT. It specifies CASTTHRDNQPQHF.

In the case of this clone: Other DNA sequences in this sample translate to the same CDR3. V gene TRBV29-1 combines with J gene TRBJ1-5; D remains ambiguous. This CDR3 spans 12 amino acids. V shed 0 bases and J shed 6 bases, with 6 bases lying between them. From germline, CDR1 is SQVTM and CDR2 ANQGSEA. The CDR3 DNA sequence: TGCAGCGTTGAAGAGGTCGGTCAGCCCCAGCATTTT. This translates into CSVEEVGQPQHF.

Only a few counts were recorded for this clone. This sequence joins TRBV28 and TRBJ2-4; 7 nucleotides agree with TRBD1. CDR3 size: 13 residues. Germline-derived CDR1 and CDR2 are MDHEN and SYDVKM. V was clipped by 7 bases and J by 6 bases; unmatched bases: 6. CDR3 region: CASNRQGRNIQYF. CDR3 coding DNA: TGTGCCAGCAATCGACAGGGAAGAAACATTCAGTACTTC.

The chain's CDR3 is CASSSTRPEQYF. In nucleotides, the CDR3 is TGTGCCAGCAGCTCTACTAGGCCCGAGCAGTACTTC. The chain combines TRBV11-2 with TRBJ2-7, with D perhaps matching TRBD2 (5 bases). Trimming took 4 bases from V and 6 from J, leaving 10 bases between them. There are 12 residues in the CDR3. Looked up from germline, CDR1 is SGHAT and CDR2 is FQNNGV.

This clone was seen a few times. The limits of the CDR3 on the DNA are not certain, so only TCRdb's listed CDR3 is given. The chain is built from TRBV29-1 and TRBJ2-1; the table names TRBD1, a call not compared with the DNA. The germline gives CDR1 SQVTM, CDR2 ANQGSEA. The length of the CDR3 is 10 amino acids, counting both ends. CDR3 region: CSVVGQGTFF.

The CDR3 region is CASSKLGQPDEQYF. CDR3 DNA sequence: TGTGCCAGCTCAAAATTGGGACAGCCTGACGAGCAGTACTTC. This sequence joins TRBV18 and TRBJ2-7; 7 bases align to TRBD1. The germline V gene has CDR1 KGHSH and CDR2 LQKENI. This CDR3 has 14 residues. Trimming cost V 5 bases and J 5 bases; bases outside gene matches: 9.

The rearrangement uses TRBV29-1 and TRBJ2-2; 9 positions agree with TRBD1. CDR1 SQVTM and CDR2 ANQGSEA come from the germline V gene. V dropped 7 bases and J dropped 5; count of bases not matched to a gene: 8. This CDR3 region has 14 residues. CDR3 nucleotide sequence: TGCAGCGGCCGGGACAGGGTCGGGACCGGGGAGCTGTTTTTT. Its protein product is CSGRDRVGTGELFF.

This rearrangement joins TRBV4-1 to TRBJ2-1; D call uncertain. CDR1 is MGHRA and CDR2 is YSYEKL in the germline V gene. The CDR3 covers 15 residues. V shed 4 bases and J shed 7 bases, with 17 bases lying between them. CDR3 loop: CASSPGLQEENEQFF. CDR3 nucleotides: TGCGCCAGCAGCCCCGGTCTCCAGGAAGAAAATGAGCAGTTCTTC.

This rearrangement joins TRBV5-1 to TRBJ2-3; D ambiguous. V was cut by 1 base and J by 2 bases, with 8 bases left in between. This CDR3 region has 14 residues. Germline CDR1 reads SGHRS; CDR2 reads YFSETQ. The CDR3 DNA reads as TGCGCCAGCAGCTTGCCACCATTCACAGATACGCAGTATTTT. Translated, it gives CASSLPPFTDTQYF.

The V and J genes are TRBV7-6 and TRBJ1-5; D is uncertain. This CDR3 is 15 amino acids long. Trimming shortened V by 1 base and J by 5 bases, and 12 bases separated the two germline ends. CDR1 SGHVS and CDR2 FNYEAQ come from the germline V gene. This CDR3 reads CASSLGAQVYQPQHF. DNA of the CDR3: TGTGCCAGCAGCTTAGGGGCCCAGGTTTATCAGCCCCAGCATTTT.

The chain is built from TRBV2 and TRBJ2-6; possible D gene TRBD1, 5 bases. Germline assignment: CDR1 SNHLY and CDR2 FYNNEI. The CDR3 loop spans 15 amino acids. V shed 6 bases and J shed 2 bases, with 11 bases lying between them. This CDR3 is CASRSQAAGANVLTF. The CDR3 DNA follows: TGTGCCAGCAGATCACAGGCGGCTGGGGCCAACGTCCTGACTTTC.

V and J are TRBV29-1 and TRBJ1-1, with 7 bases identical to TRBD1. V shed 4 bases, J shed 1 base, and the junction held 3 bases outside the gene matches. Germline V CDR1 and CDR2: SQVTM, ANQGSEA. The CDR3 runs to 13 residues. The CDR3 loop reads CSVARQGNTEAFF. CDR3 in DNA: TGCAGCGTTGCCCGACAGGGGAACACTGAAGCTTTCTTT.

The rearrangement links TRBV5-1 to TRBJ2-3; D assignment may be TRBD1 or TRBD2 (5 bases each). Germline CDR1 is SGHRS and CDR2 is YFSETQ. This CDR3 spans 13 amino acids. V was pared by 5 bases and J by 6 bases, with 13 bases between. Here the CDR3 DNA reads TGCGCCAGCAGACCCGACGGGACGGATACGCAGTATTTT. Amino acids: CASRPDGTDTQYF.

This clone was found once. The chain links TRBV5-1 to TRBJ1-1, with D perhaps TRBD1 (5 bases). The CDR3 is made up of 12 amino acids. CDR1 and CDR2 (germline): SGHRS, YFSETQ. Trimming left V 8 bases short and J 2 bases short, with 10 bases between. This chain's CDR3 is CASRGINTEAFF. CDR3 nucleotides: TGCGCCAGTCGGGGGATCAACACTGAAGCTTTCTTT.

This clone showed up just once. The chain joins TRBV5-1 to TRBJ2-6; 7 bases map to TRBD2. The CDR3 totals 15 residues. V was clipped by 6 bases and J by 3 bases; unmatched bases: 6. Germline loops: CDR1 SGHRS, CDR2 YFSETQ. CDR3 bases: TGCGCCAGCACGACGGGGGGAAGTGGGGCCAACGTCCTGACTTTC. Translation gives CASTTGGSGANVLTF.

The rearrangement links TRBV6-5 to TRBJ2-6; D is unresolved. V was cut by 7 bases and J by 4 bases, with 8 bases left in between. Germline V gene lookup returns CDR1 MNHEY and CDR2 SVGAGI. This CDR3 has 13 residues. DNA for the CDR3: TGTGCCAGCACCCCAAGGGGGGCCAACGTCCTGACTTTC. Protein product: CASTPRGANVLTF.

V and J are TRBV7-9 and TRBJ2-5; tentative D call: TRBD1 (6 bases). CDR1 and CDR2 from the germline V gene are SEHNR and FQNEAQ (reference sequence). Trimming stripped 5 bases from V and 3 bases from J, with 13 bases between. This CDR3 region has 14 residues. Written as DNA, the CDR3 is TGTGCCAGCAGCACCATGACAGGAAAAGAGACCCAGTACTTC. Translation: CASSTMTGKETQYF.

The CDR3 bases are TGCAGCGTCGCACCGGGACTAGCCTTGACCGGGGAGCTGTTTTTT. It encodes CSVAPGLALTGELFF. The chain employs TRBV29-1 and TRBJ2-2; 9 bases fit TRBD2. The CDR3 has 15 amino acids. Per the germline V gene, CDR1 is SQVTM and CDR2 is ANQGSEA. V gave up 6 bases and J gave up 5 bases; unmatched junction bases: 10.

The chain joins TRBV6-6 to TRBJ1-5, with TRBD1 as a possible D gene (5 bases). V was clipped by 1 base and J by 3 bases, with 7 bases between them. Germline CDR1 and CDR2: MNHNY and SVGAGI (reference sequence). CDR3 size: 14 residues. The CDR3 DNA reads as TGTGCCAGCAGTTACTGGGGGGACAATCAGCCCCAGCATTTT. Residues: CASSYWGDNQPQHF.

V and J are TRBV6-5 and TRBJ1-2; no reliable D call. This CDR3 is 14 amino acids long. Germline CDR1 and CDR2: MNHEY and SVGAGI. V was pared by 6 bases and J by 4 bases, with 15 bases between. The CDR3 reads CASSFEDGIYGYTF. In DNA, the CDR3 is TGTGCCAGCAGCTTCGAGGACGGAATCTATGGCTACACCTTC.

V is TRBV6-5 and J is TRBJ1-3; D is ambiguous. The germline V gene has CDR1 MNHEY and CDR2 SVGAGI. This CDR3 is 14 amino acids long. Trimming took off 6 bases at V and 0 bases at J, with 9 bases between the two ends. CDR3: CASRADSSGNTIYF. The CDR3, as DNA: TGTGCCAGCAGGGCGGACTCCTCTGGAAACACCATATATTTT.

The gene calls are TRBV6-5 and TRBJ2-3, with TRBD2 matching 9 bases. Germline values: CDR1 MNHEY, CDR2 SVGAGI. Trimming took 7 bases from V and 6 from J; bases not matched to a gene: 8. The CDR3 sequence is 14 residues long. The CDR3: CASIAAGGADTQYF. The DNA for the CDR3 is TGTGCCAGCATCGCGGCGGGGGGGGCGGATACGCAGTATTTT.

V usage is TRBV11-2 and J usage is TRBJ2-1; tentative D call: TRBD2 (7 bases). The CDR3 contains 16 residues. CDR1 is SGHAT, CDR2 FQNNGV, per germline. Trimming took off 4 bases at V and 7 bases at J, with 20 bases between the two ends. CDR3 sequence reads: CASSSTRGRAGNEQFF. DNA for the CDR3: TGTGCCAGCAGCTCAACAAGGGGGAGGGCAGGGAATGAGCAGTTCTTC.